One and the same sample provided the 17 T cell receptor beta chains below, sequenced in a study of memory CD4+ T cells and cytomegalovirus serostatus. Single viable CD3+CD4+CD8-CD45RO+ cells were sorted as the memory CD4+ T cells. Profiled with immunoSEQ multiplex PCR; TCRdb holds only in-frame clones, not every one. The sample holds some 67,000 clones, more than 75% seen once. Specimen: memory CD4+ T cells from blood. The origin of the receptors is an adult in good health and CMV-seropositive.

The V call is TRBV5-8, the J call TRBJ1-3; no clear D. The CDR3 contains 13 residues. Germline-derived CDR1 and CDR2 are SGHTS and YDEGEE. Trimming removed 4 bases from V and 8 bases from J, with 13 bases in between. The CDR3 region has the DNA TGTGCCAGCAGCCTCGGCCCGGTGGACACCATATATTTT. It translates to CASSLGPVDTIYF. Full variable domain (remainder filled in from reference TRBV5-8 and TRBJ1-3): EAGVTQSPTHLIKTRGQQATLRCSPISGHTSVYWYQQALGLGLQFLLWYDEGEERNRGNFPPRFSGRQFPNYSSELNVNALELEDSALYLCASSLGPVDTIYFGEGSWLTVV.

The CDR3: CASSQPQDRGELFF. The CDR3 coding sequence is TGCGCCAGCAGCCAACCCCAGGATAGGGGGGAGCTGTTTTTT. V usage is TRBV4-1 and J usage is TRBJ2-2; D is undetermined. Trimming shortened V by 2 bases and J by 8 bases, and 12 bases separated the two germline ends. The CDR3 is made up of 14 amino acids. The germline V gene has CDR1 MGHRA and CDR2 YSYEKL.

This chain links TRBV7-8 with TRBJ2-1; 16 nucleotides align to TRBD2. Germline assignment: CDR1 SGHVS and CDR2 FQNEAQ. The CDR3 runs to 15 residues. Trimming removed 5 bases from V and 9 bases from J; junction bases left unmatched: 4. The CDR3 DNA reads TGTGCCAGCAGCGACGGGACTAGCGGGAGGGTTGAGCAGTTCTTC. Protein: CASSDGTSGRVEQFF.

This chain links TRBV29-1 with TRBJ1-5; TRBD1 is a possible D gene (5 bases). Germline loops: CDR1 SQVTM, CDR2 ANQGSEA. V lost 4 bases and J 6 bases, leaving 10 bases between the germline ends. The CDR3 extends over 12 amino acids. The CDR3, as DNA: TGCAGCGTTGGAGGGGAAGGTCAGCCCCAGCATTTT. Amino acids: CSVGGEGQPQHF.

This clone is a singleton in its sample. The CDR3 region is CASSPGVGSPLHF. For the CDR3, the DNA is TGTGCCAGCTCACCCGGGGTGGGTTCACCCCTCCACTTT. The chain is built from TRBV18 and TRBJ1-6, with D uncertain. V was pared by 3 bases and J by 9 bases, with 9 bases between. Germline-derived CDR1 and CDR2 are KGHSH and LQKENI. This CDR3 is 13 amino acids long. The full variable domain, completed using reference TRBV18 and TRBJ1-6, is NAGVMQNPRHLVRRRGQEARLRCSPMKGHSHVYWYRQLPEEGLKFMVYLQKENIIDESGMPKERFSAEFPKEGPSILRIQQVVRGDSAAYFCASSPGVGSPLHFGNGTRLTVT.

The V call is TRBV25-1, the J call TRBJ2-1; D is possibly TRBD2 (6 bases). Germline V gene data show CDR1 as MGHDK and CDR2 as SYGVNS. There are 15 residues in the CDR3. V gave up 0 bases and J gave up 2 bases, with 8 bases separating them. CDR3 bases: TGTGCCAGCAGTGAATATGCGGGGACCTACAATGAGCAGTTCTTC. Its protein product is CASSEYAGTYNEQFF.

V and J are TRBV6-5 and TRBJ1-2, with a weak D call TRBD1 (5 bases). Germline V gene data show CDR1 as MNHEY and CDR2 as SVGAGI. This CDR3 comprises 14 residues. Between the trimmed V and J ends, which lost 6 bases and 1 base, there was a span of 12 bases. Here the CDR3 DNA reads TGTGCCAGCAGGACCTCAGGGCTTAACTATGGCTACACCTTC. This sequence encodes CASRTSGLNYGYTF.

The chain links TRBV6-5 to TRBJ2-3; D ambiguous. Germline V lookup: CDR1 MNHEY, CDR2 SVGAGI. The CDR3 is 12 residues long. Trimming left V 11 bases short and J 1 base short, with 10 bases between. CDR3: CAAGPGTDTQYF. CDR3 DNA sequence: TGTGCCGCCGGACCCGGCACAGATACGCAGTATTTT.

CDR3 amino acids: CSVAPRAGTEAFF. In nucleotides, the CDR3 is TGCAGCGTTGCCCCCAGGGCGGGGACTGAAGCTTTCTTT. V usage is TRBV29-1 and J usage is TRBJ1-1, with D possibly being TRBD1 (5 bases). Trimming removed 4 bases at V and 5 bases at J, with 14 bases between. This CDR3 contains 13 residues. The V gene's germline CDR1 is SQVTM and CDR2 ANQGSEA.

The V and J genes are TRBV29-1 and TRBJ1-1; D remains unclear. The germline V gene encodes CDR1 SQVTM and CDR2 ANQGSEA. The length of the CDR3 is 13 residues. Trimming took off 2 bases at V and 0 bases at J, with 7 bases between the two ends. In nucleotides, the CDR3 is TGCAGCGTTGAATTAAGATTGAACACTGAAGCTTTCTTT. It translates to CSVELRLNTEAFF. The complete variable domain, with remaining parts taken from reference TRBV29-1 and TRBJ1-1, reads SAVISQKPSRDICQRGTSLTIQCQVDSQVTMMFWYRQQPGQSLTLIATANQGSEATYESGFVIDKFPISRPNLTFSTLTVSNMSPEDSSIYLCSVELRLNTEAFFGQGTRLTVV.

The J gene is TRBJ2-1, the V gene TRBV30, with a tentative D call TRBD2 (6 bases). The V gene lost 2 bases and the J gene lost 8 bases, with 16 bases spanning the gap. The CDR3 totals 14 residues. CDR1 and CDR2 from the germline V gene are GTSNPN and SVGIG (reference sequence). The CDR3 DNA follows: TGTGCCTGGAGTCTACATGACGGGAGCTATGAGCAGTTCTTC. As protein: CAWSLHDGSYEQFF.

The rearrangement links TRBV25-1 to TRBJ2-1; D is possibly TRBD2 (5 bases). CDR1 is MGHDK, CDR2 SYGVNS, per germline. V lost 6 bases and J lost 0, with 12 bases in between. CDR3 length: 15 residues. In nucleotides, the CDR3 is TGTGCCAGCAGGAGGGATCTTAGCTCCTACAATGAGCAGTTCTTC. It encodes CASRRDLSSYNEQFF.

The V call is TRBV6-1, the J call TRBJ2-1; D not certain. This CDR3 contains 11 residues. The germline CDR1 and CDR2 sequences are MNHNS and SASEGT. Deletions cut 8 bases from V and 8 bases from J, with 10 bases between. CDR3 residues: CASLVKYEQFF. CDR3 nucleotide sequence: TGTGCCAGCCTAGTAAAGTATGAGCAGTTCTTC.

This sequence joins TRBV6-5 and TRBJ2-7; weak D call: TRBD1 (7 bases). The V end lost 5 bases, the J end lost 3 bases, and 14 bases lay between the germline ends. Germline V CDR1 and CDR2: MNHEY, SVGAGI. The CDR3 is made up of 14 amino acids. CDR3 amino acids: CASSVAAGGYEQYF. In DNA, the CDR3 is TGTGCCAGCAGTGTAGCGGCAGGGGGCTACGAGCAGTACTTC.

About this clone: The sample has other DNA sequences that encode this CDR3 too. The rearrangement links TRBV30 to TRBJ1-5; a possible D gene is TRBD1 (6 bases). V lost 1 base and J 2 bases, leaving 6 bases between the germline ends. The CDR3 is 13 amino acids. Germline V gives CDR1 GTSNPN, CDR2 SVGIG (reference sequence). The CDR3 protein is CAWSGQGNQPQHF. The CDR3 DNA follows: TGTGCCTGGAGTGGACAGGGCAATCAGCCCCAGCATTTT.

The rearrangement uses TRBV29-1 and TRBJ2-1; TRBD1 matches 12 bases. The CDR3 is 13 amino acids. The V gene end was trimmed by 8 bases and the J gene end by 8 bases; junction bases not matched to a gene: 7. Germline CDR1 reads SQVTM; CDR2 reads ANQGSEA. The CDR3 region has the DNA TGCAGCACTCCGGGACAGGGGGCTTATGAGCAGTTCTTC. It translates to CSTPGQGAYEQFF.

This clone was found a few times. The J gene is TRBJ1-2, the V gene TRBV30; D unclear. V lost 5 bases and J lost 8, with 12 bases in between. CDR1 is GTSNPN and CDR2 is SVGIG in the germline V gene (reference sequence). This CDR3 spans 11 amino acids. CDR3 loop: CAWVKPGGYTF. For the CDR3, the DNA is TGTGCCTGGGTTAAACCGGGCGGCTACACCTTC.